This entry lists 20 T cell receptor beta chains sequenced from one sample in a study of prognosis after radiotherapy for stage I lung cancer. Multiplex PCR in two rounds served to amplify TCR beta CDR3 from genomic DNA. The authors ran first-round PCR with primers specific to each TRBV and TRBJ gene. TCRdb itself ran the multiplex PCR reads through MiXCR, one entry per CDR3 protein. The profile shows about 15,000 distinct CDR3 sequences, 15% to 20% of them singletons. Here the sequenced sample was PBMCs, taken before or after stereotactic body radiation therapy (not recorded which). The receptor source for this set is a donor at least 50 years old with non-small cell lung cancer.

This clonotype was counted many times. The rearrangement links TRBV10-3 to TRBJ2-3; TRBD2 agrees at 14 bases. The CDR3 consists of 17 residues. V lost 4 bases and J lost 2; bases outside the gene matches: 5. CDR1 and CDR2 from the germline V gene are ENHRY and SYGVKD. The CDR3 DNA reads TGTGCCATCAGTGGGACTAGCGGGGGGATTGTCACAGATACGCAGTATTTT. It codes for CAISGTSGGIVTDTQYF.

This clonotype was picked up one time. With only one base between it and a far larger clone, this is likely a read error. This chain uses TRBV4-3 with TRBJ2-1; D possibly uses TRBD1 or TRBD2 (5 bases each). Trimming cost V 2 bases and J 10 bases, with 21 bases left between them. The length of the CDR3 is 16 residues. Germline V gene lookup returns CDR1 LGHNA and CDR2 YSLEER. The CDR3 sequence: CASSQNRDGFSYEQFF. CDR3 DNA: TGCGCCAGCAGCCAAAACCGGGACGGGTTCTCCTACGAGCAGTTCTTC.

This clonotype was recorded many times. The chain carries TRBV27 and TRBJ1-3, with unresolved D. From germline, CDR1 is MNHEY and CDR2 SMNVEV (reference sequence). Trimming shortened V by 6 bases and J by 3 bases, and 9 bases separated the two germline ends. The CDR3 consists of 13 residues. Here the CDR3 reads CASSGDFGNTIYF. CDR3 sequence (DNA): TGTGCCAGCAGCGGGGATTTTGGAAACACCATATATTTT.

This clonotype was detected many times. In DNA form, the CDR3 reads TGTGCCAGCAGCCAAAAGGGCAGGAGCATGTGGGAGACCCAGTACTTC. Translating it yields CASSQKGRSMWETQYF. The rearrangement links TRBV3-1 to TRBJ2-5, with D uncertain. CDR1 and CDR2 from the germline V gene are LGHDT and YNNKEL (reference sequence). The germline V and J ends were trimmed by 2 bases and 5 bases, with 18 bases remaining between them. The CDR3 contains 16 residues.

Written as DNA, the CDR3 is TGTGCCAGCAGTTTAGGGGGGTACACAGATACGCAGTATTTT. Translation: CASSLGGYTDTQYF. J is TRBJ2-3 and V is TRBV28, with D maybe TRBD2 (6 bases). The V gene lost 2 bases and the J gene lost 2 bases, with 8 bases spanning the gap. Per germline, CDR1 MDHEN and CDR2 SYDVKM. This CDR3 spans 14 amino acids.

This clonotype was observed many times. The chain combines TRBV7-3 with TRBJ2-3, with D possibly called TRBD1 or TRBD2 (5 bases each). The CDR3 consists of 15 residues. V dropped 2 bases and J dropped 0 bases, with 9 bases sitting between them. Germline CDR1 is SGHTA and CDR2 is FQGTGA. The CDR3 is CASSLVGTSTDTQYF. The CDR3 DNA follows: TGTGCCAGCAGCTTAGTGGGGACCAGCACAGATACGCAGTATTTT.

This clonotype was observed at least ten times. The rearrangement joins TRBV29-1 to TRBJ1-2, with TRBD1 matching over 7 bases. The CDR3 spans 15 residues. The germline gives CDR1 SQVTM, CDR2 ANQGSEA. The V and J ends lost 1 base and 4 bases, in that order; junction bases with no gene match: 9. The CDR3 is CSVEGLDREPYGYTF. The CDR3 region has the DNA TGCAGCGTTGAAGGGTTAGACAGGGAACCCTATGGCTACACCTTC.

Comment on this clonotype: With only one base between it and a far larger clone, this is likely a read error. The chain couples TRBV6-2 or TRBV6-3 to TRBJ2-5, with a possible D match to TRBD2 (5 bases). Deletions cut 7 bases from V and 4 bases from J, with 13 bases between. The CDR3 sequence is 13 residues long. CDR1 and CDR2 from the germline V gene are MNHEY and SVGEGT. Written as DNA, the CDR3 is TGTGCCAGCAATGGAGGCAGCGGAGAGACCCAGTACTTC. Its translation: CASNGGSGETQYF.

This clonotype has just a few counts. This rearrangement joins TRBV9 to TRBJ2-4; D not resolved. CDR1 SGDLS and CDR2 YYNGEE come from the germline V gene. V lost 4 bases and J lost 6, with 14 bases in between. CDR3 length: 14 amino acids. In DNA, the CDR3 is TGTGCCAGCAGCCCCACGTCCTCGTTAAACATTCAGTACTTC. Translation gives CASSPTSSLNIQYF.

The DNA of the CDR3 is TGTGCCAGCAGTCGAAGCGGGACAACCGGGGAGCTGTTTTTT. Encoded protein: CASSRSGTTGELFF. V is TRBV3-1 and J is TRBJ2-2; D might be TRBD2 (7 bases). The CDR3 length is 14 residues. V was shortened by 6 bases and J by 5 bases, with 13 bases between the two germline ends. Germline CDR1 LGHDT, CDR2 YNNKEL (reference sequence).

CDR3 in DNA: TGTGCCAGCAGTTACCAAGGACCGCGGTACTCTGGGGCCAACGTCCTGACTTTC. It is translated as CASSYQGPRYSGANVLTF. This chain joins TRBV6-5 and TRBJ2-6; the D is unclear. CDR3 length equals 18 residues. Trimming removed 2 bases from V and 0 bases from J, with 14 bases in between. Germline assignment: CDR1 MNHEY and CDR2 SVGAGI.

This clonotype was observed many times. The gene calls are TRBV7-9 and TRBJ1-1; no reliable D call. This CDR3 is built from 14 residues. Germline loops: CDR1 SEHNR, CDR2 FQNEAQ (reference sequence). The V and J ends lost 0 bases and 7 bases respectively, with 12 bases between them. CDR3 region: CASSLAGARSEAFF. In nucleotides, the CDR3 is TGTGCCAGCAGCTTAGCGGGAGCCCGGAGTGAAGCTTTCTTT.

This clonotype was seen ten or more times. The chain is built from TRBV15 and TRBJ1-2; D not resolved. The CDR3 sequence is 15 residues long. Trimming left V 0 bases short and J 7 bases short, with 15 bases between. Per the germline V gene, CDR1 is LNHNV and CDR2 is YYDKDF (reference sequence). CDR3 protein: CATSRELADGSGYTF. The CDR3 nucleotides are TGTGCCACCAGCAGAGAGCTGGCGGACGGATCTGGCTACACCTTC.

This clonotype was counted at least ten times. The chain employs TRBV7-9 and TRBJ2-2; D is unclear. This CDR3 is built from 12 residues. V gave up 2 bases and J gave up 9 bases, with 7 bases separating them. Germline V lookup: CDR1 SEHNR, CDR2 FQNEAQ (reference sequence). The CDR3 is CASSLLRWELFF. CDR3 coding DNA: TGTGCCAGCAGCTTATTAAGATGGGAGCTGTTTTTT.

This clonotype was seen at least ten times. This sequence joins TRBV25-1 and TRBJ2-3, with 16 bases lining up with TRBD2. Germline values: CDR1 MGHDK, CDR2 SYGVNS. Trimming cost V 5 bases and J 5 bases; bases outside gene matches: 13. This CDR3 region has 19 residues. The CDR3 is CASSQPLGLAGGQVDTQYF. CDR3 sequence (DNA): TGTGCCAGCAGTCAACCTTTGGGACTAGCGGGAGGGCAGGTAGATACGCAGTATTTT.

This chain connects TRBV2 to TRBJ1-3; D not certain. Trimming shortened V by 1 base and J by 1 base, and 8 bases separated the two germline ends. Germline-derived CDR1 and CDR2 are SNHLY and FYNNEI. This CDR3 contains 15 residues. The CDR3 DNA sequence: TGTGCCAGCAGTGAAGACACGTCGTCTGGAAACACCATATATTTT. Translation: CASSEDTSSGNTIYF.

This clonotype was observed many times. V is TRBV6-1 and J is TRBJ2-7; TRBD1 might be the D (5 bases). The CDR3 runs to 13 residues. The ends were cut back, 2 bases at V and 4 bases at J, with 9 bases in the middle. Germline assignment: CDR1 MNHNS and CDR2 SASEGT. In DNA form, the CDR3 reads TGTGCCAGCAGTGAACAGGGTCTTTACGAGCAGTACGTC. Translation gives CASSEQGLYEQYV.

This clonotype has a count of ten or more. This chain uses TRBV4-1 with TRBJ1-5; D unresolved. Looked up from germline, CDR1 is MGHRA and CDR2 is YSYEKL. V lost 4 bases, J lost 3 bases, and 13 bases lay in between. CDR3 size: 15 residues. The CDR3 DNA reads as TGCGCCAGCAGCCGGGCACTCGCTCCCAATCAGCCCCAGCATTTT. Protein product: CASSRALAPNQPQHF.

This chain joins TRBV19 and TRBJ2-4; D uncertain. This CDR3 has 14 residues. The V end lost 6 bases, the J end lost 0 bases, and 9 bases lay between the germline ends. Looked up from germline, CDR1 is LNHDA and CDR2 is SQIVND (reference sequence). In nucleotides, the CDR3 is TGTGCCAGTAGCAAGGGTCTAGCCAAAAACATTCAGTACTTC. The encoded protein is CASSKGLAKNIQYF.

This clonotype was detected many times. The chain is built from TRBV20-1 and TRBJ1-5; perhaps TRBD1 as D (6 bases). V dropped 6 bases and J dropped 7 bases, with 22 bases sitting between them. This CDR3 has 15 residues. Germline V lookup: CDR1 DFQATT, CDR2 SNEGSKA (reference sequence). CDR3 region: CSALGAGRPHQPQHF. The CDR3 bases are TGCAGTGCCCTGGGGGCAGGGCGCCCTCACCAGCCCCAGCATTTT.